This paragraph covers one T cell receptor beta chain sequence. Produced via immunoSEQ multiplex PCR; TCRdb's table is partial and in-frame only. The repertoire holds 45,000 to 55,000 clones, with about 87% as singletons. This CDR3 has 14 residues. Germline V CDR1 and CDR2: KGHSH, LQKENI. J lost 3 bases, V lost 3 bases, and 2 bases had no gene match. This sample is drawn from a study of blood T cell repertoires in COVID-19. Study-wide context: The origin of the acute and convalescent COVID-19 samples was the United States, Italy and Spain. In each case, the material was cDNA or gDNA derived from T cells, B-cell-depleted T cells, or PBMCs.

The TCR originated in a human donor in a cohort sampled during active COVID-19. The sequenced material came from peripheral blood. The V call is TRBV18, the J call TRBJ2-5, with TRBD1 matching over 9 bases. Here the CDR3 DNA reads TGTGCCAGCTCACCCACAGGGGGCAAAGAGACCCAGTACTTC. It specifies CASSPTGGKETQYF.